This T cell receptor beta chain was sequenced for a study of PD-1 blockade in classical Hodgkin lymphoma. After autologous stem cell transplantation all patients relapsed, and prior brentuximab vedotin exposure differed between cohorts. Magnetic depletion of non-target cells from thawed PBMCs yielded purified CD8+ T cells. As to this clone: Its specificity is not known.

Trimming removed 5 bases at V and 2 bases at J, with 16 bases between. The CDR3 spans 16 residues. CDR1 and CDR2 from the germline V gene are SEHNR and FQNEAQ (reference sequence). The study's findings and limits: CD4+ TCR diversity climbed significantly by C4D1, unlike CD8+ TCR diversity.

The method was immunoSEQ multiplex PCR; TCRdb's version includes in-frame clones alone and lacks a portion of them. Among 12,000 or so clones, approximately 84% were seen once, and the ten largest hold less than 50%. The sample consisted of CD8+ T cells from blood, taken at baseline. The chain couples TRBV7-9 to TRBJ2-1, with no clear D. The TCR sequence derives from a human donor with classical Hodgkin lymphoma. The CDR3 nucleotides are TGTGCCAGCAGCGGACCGCCAGATTCTGCCTACAATGAGCAGTTCTTC. Translated: CASSGPPDSAYNEQFF.